The 18 T cell receptor beta chains below all came from one sample that was sequenced in a study of blood T cell repertoires in COVID-19. Assay used: immunoSEQ multiplex PCR; TCRdb lists only in-frame clones, some missing. The table records tens of thousands of clones, around 87% of them present only once. The sequenced sample was peripheral blood. Receptors originate from a man aged 50-59 years with active COVID-19.

The chain employs TRBV6-2 or TRBV6-3 and TRBJ1-2; TRBD1 is a possible D gene (5 bases). V lost 4 bases, J lost 2 bases, and 11 bases lay in between. Germline assignment: CDR1 MNHEY and CDR2 SVGEGT. CDR3 size: 14 residues. The CDR3 reads CASSFSGQNYGYTF. The CDR3 coding sequence is TGTGCCAGCAGTTTTTCAGGGCAGAACTATGGCTACACCTTC.

This clone is a singleton in its sample. The V call is TRBV7-2, the J call TRBJ1-1, with D possibly matching TRBD1 (5 bases). V was cut by 4 bases and J by 4 bases, with 13 bases left in between. The CDR3 consists of 14 residues. CDR1 and CDR2 from the germline V gene are SGHTA and FQGNSA. The CDR3 DNA is TGTGCCAGCAGCTCATCTCCGGGGGTCACTGAAGCTTTCTTT. It codes for CASSSSPGVTEAFF.

This clone appeared once. The chain carries TRBV30 and TRBJ2-7; D remains unclear. The CDR3 is 13 residues long. CDR1 is GTSNPN and CDR2 is SVGIG in the germline V gene (reference sequence). V lost 2 bases and J lost 2, with 10 bases in between. The CDR3 DNA sequence: TGTGCCTGGAGTCCCGGCAGCGCCTACGAGCAGTACTTC. It translates to CAWSPGSAYEQYF. The full variable domain, rest sourced from reference TRBV30 and TRBJ2-7, is SQTIHQWPATLVQPVGSPLSLECTVEGTSNPNLYWYRQAAGRGLQLLFYSVGIGQISSEVPQNLSASRPQDRQFILSSKKLLLSDSGFYLCAWSPGSAYEQYFGPGTRLTVT.

The V gene is TRBV4-1, the J gene TRBJ1-6, with 7 positions matching TRBD1. There are 15 residues in the CDR3. V gave up 4 bases and J gave up 9 bases; unmatched junction bases: 9. CDR1 and CDR2 from the germline V gene are MGHRA and YSYEKL. CDR3 region: CASSRTTGVGSPLHF. Here the CDR3 DNA reads TGCGCCAGCAGCCGTACCACAGGGGTGGGTTCACCCCTCCACTTT.

The chain uses TRBV7-2 and TRBJ2-5, with a possible D match to TRBD2 (6 bases). Germline CDR1 is SGHTA and CDR2 is FQGNSA. This CDR3 spans 13 amino acids. Trimming stripped 7 bases from V and 3 bases from J, with 12 bases between. CDR3 in amino acids: CASTPREKETQYF. CDR3 bases: TGTGCCAGCACCCCCCGGGAGAAAGAGACCCAGTACTTC. Full variable domain (remainder filled in from reference TRBV7-2 and TRBJ2-5): GAGVSQSPSNKVTEKGKDVELRCDPISGHTALYWYRQSLGQGLEFLIYFQGNSAPDKSGLPSDRFSAERTGGSVSTLTIQRTQQEDSAVYLCASTPREKETQYFGPGTRLLVL.

This clone was seen more than once but under ten times. V and J are TRBV4-1 and TRBJ1-1; the D gene is possibly TRBD1 (6 bases). Looked up from germline, CDR1 is MGHRA and CDR2 is YSYEKL. The V and J ends lost 3 bases and 5 bases respectively, with 16 bases between them. There are 15 residues in the CDR3. CDR3 bases: TGCGCCAGCAGCCACCCAATTATACAGGGAACTGAAGCTTTCTTT. It is translated as CASSHPIIQGTEAFF.

The chain employs TRBV19 and TRBJ1-2; D is perhaps TRBD1 (5 bases). The germline gives CDR1 LNHDA, CDR2 SQIVND (reference sequence). Trimming shortened V by 6 bases and J by 4 bases, and 9 bases separated the two germline ends. CDR3 size: 12 residues. The CDR3 sequence: CASRDSSYGYTF. DNA of the CDR3: TGTGCCAGTAGAGACAGTTCCTATGGCTACACCTTC.

This chain links TRBV11-2 with TRBJ2-7; 8 bases are shared with TRBD2. Germline V gene sequence: CDR1 SGHAT, CDR2 FQNNGV. V shed 5 bases, J shed 4 bases, and the junction held 16 bases outside the gene matches. The CDR3 loop spans 17 amino acids. This CDR3 reads CASSHLPRNSGAYEQYF. CDR3 nucleotide sequence: TGTGCCAGCAGCCACCTCCCCAGGAATAGCGGGGCATACGAGCAGTACTTC.

The CDR3, as DNA: TGTGCCAGCAGCTTGGGGGAGAACTATGGCTACACCTTC. Amino acid sequence: CASSLGENYGYTF. The chain recombines TRBV5-4 with TRBJ1-2, with no clear D. With 0 bases removed from V and 2 bases from J, the gap between germline ends came to 5 bases. CDR1 SGHNT and CDR2 YYREEE come from the germline V gene (reference sequence). The CDR3 is 13 amino acids.

The chain has TRBV7-3 and TRBJ2-3; 8 bases align to TRBD2. V shed 3 bases and J 4 bases; nucleotides not matched to a gene: 6. This CDR3 comprises 15 residues. The germline CDR1 and CDR2 sequences are SGHTA and FQGTGA. The CDR3 region is CASSLAGGIADTQYF. The CDR3 DNA follows: TGTGCCAGCAGCTTGGCGGGGGGAATCGCAGATACGCAGTATTTT.

The CDR3 DNA is TGTGCCAGCTCACCACAAGAGGGGCCGGGGGAGTACTTC. Encoded protein: CASSPQEGPGEYF. The chain recombines TRBV18 with TRBJ2-5, with D perhaps matching TRBD2 (6 bases). The CDR3 consists of 13 residues. The germline V gene has CDR1 KGHSH and CDR2 LQKENI. V lost 1 base and J 12 bases, leaving 15 bases between the germline ends.

The chain links TRBV7-6 to TRBJ2-1; the D gene is possibly TRBD1 (6 bases). The germline V gene encodes CDR1 SGHVS and CDR2 FNYEAQ. Trimming took 0 bases from V and 0 from J, leaving 9 bases between them. This CDR3 has 16 amino acids. The CDR3 sequence: CASSLAQGSSYNEQFF. CDR3 nucleotides: TGTGCCAGCAGCTTAGCGCAGGGGAGCTCCTACAATGAGCAGTTCTTC. The entire variable domain, with the rest obtained from reference TRBV7-6 and TRBJ2-1, is as follows: GAGVSQSPRYKVTKRGQDVALRCDPISGHVSLYWYRQALGQGPEFLTYFNYEAQQDKSGLPNDRFSAERPEGSISTLTIQRTEQRDSAMYRCASSLAQGSSYNEQFFGPGTRLTVL.

In this sample, this clone turned up once. The rearrangement links TRBV6-5 to TRBJ2-7, with 7 positions matching TRBD2. CDR1 is MNHEY and CDR2 is SVGAGI in the germline V gene. This CDR3 has 14 amino acids. V trimming: 7 bases; J trimming: 1 base; junction bases outside the gene matches: 7. The CDR3 loop is CASTQMGGSYEQYF. The CDR3 DNA reads as TGTGCCAGCACCCAGATGGGAGGGTCCTACGAGCAGTACTTC.

This chain uses TRBV15 with TRBJ2-1, with 7 bases fitting TRBD1. The CDR3 extends over 17 amino acids. The trim removed 4 bases at V and 8 bases at J, leaving 17 bases unmatched. Germline CDR1 is LNHNV and CDR2 is YYDKDF (reference sequence). CDR3 nucleotides: TGTGCCACCAGCATTTATAAGAACAGGGGAAGTAGGGATGAGCAGTTCTTC. This encodes CATSIYKNRGSRDEQFF. Drawing the rest from reference TRBV15 and TRBJ2-1, the complete variable domain is DAMVIQNPRYQVTQFGKPVTLSCSQTLNHNVMYWYQQKSSQAPKLLFHYYDKDFNNEADTPDNFQSRRPNTSFCFLDIRSPGLGDTAMYLCATSIYKNRGSRDEQFFGPGTRLTVL.

This clone is a singleton in its sample. This rearrangement joins TRBV29-1 to TRBJ1-2; 7 bases fit TRBD1. V shed 7 bases and J 4 bases; nucleotides not matched to a gene: 9. CDR1 is SQVTM, CDR2 ANQGSEA, per germline. The CDR3 runs 13 residues. This chain's CDR3 is CSGTGAGGYGYTF. CDR3 nucleotide sequence: TGCAGCGGCACAGGGGCGGGTGGCTATGGCTACACCTTC.

V and J are TRBV30 and TRBJ2-3, with 10 bases lining up with TRBD1. Germline loops: CDR1 GTSNPN, CDR2 SVGIG (reference sequence). The CDR3 spans 14 residues. V lost 5 bases, J lost 6 bases, and 8 bases stayed unmatched. The CDR3 DNA reads TGTGCCTGGTTCGACAGGGGGCGCATGGATACGCAGTATTTT. Its translation: CAWFDRGRMDTQYF.

The CDR3 sequence is CASSQENQRGGPSRTGELFF. CDR3 bases: TGTGCCAGCAGCCAAGAGAACCAGCGGGGGGGCCCCTCCCGAACCGGGGAGCTGTTTTTT. This sequence joins TRBV4-2 and TRBJ2-2, with 10 bases fitting TRBD2. CDR1 is LGHNA, CDR2 YNFKEQ, per germline. The CDR3 totals 20 residues. The J segment lost 5 bases and the V segment lost 0 bases, leaving 15 bases of the junction unmatched.

V is TRBV5-1 and J is TRBJ2-5; possibly TRBD1 for D (6 bases). The V gene's germline CDR1 is SGHRS and CDR2 YFSETQ. V lost 5 bases to trimming and J lost 1 base, with 15 bases between them. This CDR3 contains 15 residues. CDR3 sequence reads: CASSYPGTTQETQYF. The DNA of the CDR3 is TGCGCCAGCAGTTATCCTGGGACAACCCAAGAGACCCAGTACTTC.